This T cell receptor beta chain was sequenced during a study of shared clonotypes between healthy human individuals. Regarding the study as a whole: Generation probabilities of non-shared clonotypes were lower (relative to those shared by all four donors).

Deep level was the assay's run setting. Once extracted for a subset, genomic DNA was divided evenly among several immunoSEQ plates. Authors' data handling: Owing to the provision of junction-only sequences devoid of quality scores by immunoSEQ, filtering differed. Produced via immunoSEQ multiplex PCR; TCRdb's table is partial and in-frame only. D and trimming come from the DNA, and the V and J calls and clone size come from that table. The sample has approximately 2.4 million clones, under 97% seen once. Germline loops: CDR1 SQVTM, CDR2 ANQGSEA. The CDR3 consists of 13 residues. V lost 5 bases, J lost 4 bases, and 14 bases lay in between. A word on this clone: The antigen is not known.

This clonotype was obtained from a man younger than 35 in good health. This rearrangement joins TRBV29-1 to TRBJ1-1, with D possibly being TRBD1 (5 bases). What was sequenced was naive CD4+ T cells sorted from blood. Subset in this sample: CD45RA+ positively selected. The CDR3 loop is CSVLRGRVTEAFF. In DNA form, the CDR3 reads TGCAGCGTTCTAAGGGGCCGGGTCACTGAAGCTTTCTTT.